This T cell receptor (beta chain) originates from a study of blood T cell repertoires in COVID-19 (dated by TCRdb to 2018 to 2020). Looking at the study overall: Samples covering the acute and convalescent phases of COVID-19 were provided by collaborators in the United States, Italy and Spain. The samples were drawn from two sources: the first 160 participants of the ongoing ImmuneRACE study, and 1,200 or so subjects contributed by 6 global collaborators. A freely available public database, intended as a resource for researchers studying the immune response to SARS-CoV-2, is where the repertoires were released. Subjects who had been exposed to COVID-19, were actively infected with it, or had recovered from it provided the deeply sampled blood TCRbeta repertoires that made up the dataset. The prospective study material was composed of cDNA or gDNA derived from T cells, B-cell-depleted T cells, or PBMCs. The sample metadata nearly always contained a de-identified subject ID, COVID-19 status, age in years and sex. HLA class I and class II types, where available, came from metadata supplied by the sample provider rather than from assay-based typing. Here is what the overall study found, with its caveats: How much clinical and demographic metadata was included differed by source and by participant, and the metadata was provided uncurated.

Collaborating institutions collected whole blood in K2EDTA tubes following their own protocols. For TCRbeta analysis, collaborators shipped samples in one of three forms: frozen whole blood, isolated PBMCs, or DNA extracted from either of those sample types. TCRbeta CDR3 regions were amplified from genomic DNA using the immunoSEQ Assay, a bias-controlled multiplex PCR. The authors' pipeline ran thus. The number of nucleated cells in each sample was estimated by amplification of reference gene primers within the assay. To quantify the absolute abundance of each unique TCRbeta CDR3 rearrangement, sequence reads were collapsed and filtered. Productive Simpson clonality was computed per sample as the square root of Simpson's diversity index over productive rearrangements. Entries here come from immuneACCESS through TCRdb and include only in-frame sequences with V and J called. Some clones fail to appear in such tables; in the studies checked, an unresolved V gene covers under half of the shortfall, and the cause of the remainder is unknown. That table supplies the V and J calls and clone size; D and trimming were determined from the DNA. Recorded for this sample are approximately 200,000 clones; 75% to 90% of them occurred a single time. The ten largest clonotypes hold more than 2.5% of the sample.

Details on this clone: Its antigen remains unidentified. No quality values exist for individual bases; no much larger clone is one base distant.

The germline V gene encodes CDR1 KGHSH and CDR2 LQKENI. Ends trimmed: V by 6 bases, J by 6 bases; bases unmatched to a gene: 5. Including cysteine and phenylalanine, the CDR3 has 12 amino acids. The kept DNA is CDR3 alone, 36 bases in frame from the first base. This sequence was found in a man between 60 and 70 years old with acute or convalescent COVID-19. The V and J segments used are TRBV18 and TRBJ2-7; 7 of the junction bases match TRBD1. Sequencing used peripheral blood. The DNA is TGTGCCAGCTCTCGACAGGGAGCCGAGCAGTACTTC. This encodes CASSRQGAEQYF.